The T cell receptor beta chain under discussion was sequenced for a study of control samples from healthy donors and cancer patients. Data came from immunoSEQ multiplex PCR; TCRdb stores just in-frame clones and leaves some out. The data hold 120,000 to 150,000 clones, with less than 90% observed a single time. This clone was detected only a few times. The CDR3 covers 14 residues. CDR1 and CDR2 from the germline V gene are KGHDR and SFDVKD. Deletions cut 4 bases from V and 6 bases from J, with 14 bases between. Specimen: blood. The genes are TRBV24-1 and TRBJ1-1; D remains unclear. This TCR came from a woman aged 25 to 39 in good health. The CDR3 region has the DNA TGTGCCACCAGTGAGCCCGGACGAGGCTCTGAAGCTTTCTTT. The encoded protein is CATSEPGRGSEAFF.